This TCR beta chain was identified during a study of T-cell reconstitution after alpha-beta-depleted transplantation in children. Study results and limitations: Surviving recipient T cells and thymic progenitors underlay high day-60 TCRbeta diversity in some patients. Expanded graft clones numbering several hundred reportedly gave rise to alpha-beta T cells about two months after transplant.

This clonotype was counted only a few times. What it binds is not known. For TCRbeta, the library was prepared with unique molecular identifiers. TCRdb ran MiXCR on the PCR reads and lists one entry per CDR3 protein. The data contain fewer than 150,000 distinct CDR3 sequences, about 21% of them singletons. V was clipped by 0 bases and J by 2 bases, with 13 bases between them. The CDR3 covers 16 residues. Germline V gene data show CDR1 as DFQATT and CDR2 as SNEGSKA (reference sequence). The clonotype comes from a male patient aged 2-15 years who had a stem cell transplant for chronic granulomatous disease, so the T cells may come from the graft donor. This specimen consisted of PBMCs, mostly from graft donor cells, obtained 180 days after TCRalphabeta/CD19-depleted stem cell transplant. The chain recombines TRBV20-1 with TRBJ2-2; a possible D gene is TRBD1 (5 bases). The CDR3 reads CSARDMKGPNTGELFF. CDR3 nucleotide sequence: TGCAGTGCTAGAGATATGAAGGGGCCAAACACCGGGGAGCTGTTTTTT.